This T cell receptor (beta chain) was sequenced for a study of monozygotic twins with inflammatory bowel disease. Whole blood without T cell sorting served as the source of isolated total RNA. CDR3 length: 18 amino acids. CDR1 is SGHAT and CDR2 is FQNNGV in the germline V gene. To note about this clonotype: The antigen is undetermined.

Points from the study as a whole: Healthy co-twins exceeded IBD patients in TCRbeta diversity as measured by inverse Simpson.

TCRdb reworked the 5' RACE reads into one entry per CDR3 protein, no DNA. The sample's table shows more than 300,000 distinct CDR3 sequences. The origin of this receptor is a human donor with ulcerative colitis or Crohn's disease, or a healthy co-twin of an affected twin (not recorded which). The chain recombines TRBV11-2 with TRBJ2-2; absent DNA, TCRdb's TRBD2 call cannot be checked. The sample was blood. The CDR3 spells CASSLGPYPSGNTGELFF.